One and the same sample provided the 5 T cell receptor beta chains below, sequenced in a study of T cell changes during pregnancy in multiple sclerosis. Generated by immunoSEQ multiplex PCR, the TCRdb table keeps only in-frame clones and is missing some. The sample records around 130,000 clones, 96% being singletons. The input for sequencing was peripheral blood, taken after pregnancy. Source of these receptors: a female donor with multiple sclerosis, enrolled in a pregnancy study.

The V and J genes are TRBV13 and TRBJ2-7, with D maybe TRBD2 (6 bases). The CDR3 has 14 amino acids. Germline V gene sequence: CDR1 PRHDT, CDR2 FYEKMQ (reference sequence). Deletions cut 5 bases from V and 4 bases from J, with 15 bases between. As DNA, the CDR3 is TGTGCCAGCAGCCCCATGACTAGTCCGTACGAGCAGTACTTC. It translates to CASSPMTSPYEQYF. Filled out from reference TRBV13 and TRBJ2-7, the complete variable domain reads AAGVIQSPRHLIKEKRETATLKCYPIPRHDTVYWYQQGPGQDPQFLISFYEKMQSDKGSIPDRFSAQQFSDYHSELNMSSLELGDSALYFCASSPMTSPYEQYFGPGTRLTVT.

V is TRBV27 and J is TRBJ1-1; D may be TRBD1 (5 bases). Germline V gene sequence: CDR1 MNHEY, CDR2 SMNVEV (reference sequence). The CDR3 consists of 14 residues. V gave up 6 bases and J gave up 5 bases, with 16 bases separating them. The CDR3 sequence: CASSSNRFGTEAFF. The CDR3, as DNA: TGTGCCAGCAGCTCCAACAGGTTTGGGACTGAAGCTTTCTTT.

The chain employs TRBV4-2 and TRBJ2-5, with D perhaps matching TRBD2 (5 bases). Germline loops: CDR1 LGHNA, CDR2 YNFKEQ. V lost 0 bases, J lost 5 bases, and 13 bases lay in between. This CDR3 has 15 amino acids. For the CDR3, the DNA is TGTGCCAGCAGCCAAGAATTAACGGGGTGGGAGACCCAGTACTTC. This codes for CASSQELTGWETQYF.

The chain links TRBV5-1 to TRBJ2-2; perhaps TRBD1 as D (6 bases). The CDR3 runs to 17 residues. The ends were cut back, 4 bases at V and 1 base at J, with 17 bases in the middle. The V gene's germline CDR1 is SGHRS and CDR2 YFSETQ. The DNA for the CDR3 is TGCGCCAGCAGCCGTGAAGGACAGAGAAAGAACACCGGGGAGCTGTTTTTT. Translated, it gives CASSREGQRKNTGELFF.

The chain combines TRBV27 with TRBJ2-7; 8 bases align to TRBD2. The V gene's germline CDR1 is MNHEY and CDR2 SMNVEV (reference sequence). J was trimmed by 7 bases and V by 2 bases; bases with no gene match: 13. The CDR3 consists of 16 residues. For the CDR3, the DNA is TGTGCCAGCAGTTTAGTACCCAGCGGGAGTCGGGGAGAGCAGTACTTC. It codes for CASSLVPSGSRGEQYF.